This TCR beta chain was captured by sequencing in a study of spatial heterogeneity in lung cancer. The germline V gene has CDR1 SEHNR and CDR2 FQNEAQ (reference sequence). The length of the CDR3 is 14 residues. Noted time point: blood at routine non-recurrence follow-up after resection. Extraction of whole RNA from tumor, nontumor lung or frozen PBMC preceded unsorted sequencing. A unique molecular identifier was carried by every single TCR cDNA molecule. TCRdb itself ran the 5' RACE reads through MiXCR, one entry per CDR3 protein. The profile shows fewer than 55,000 distinct CDR3 sequences, 6% to 8.5% of them singletons. A note on this clonotype: Its antigen is not identified. A clone one base away is much larger, so this may be a read error.

General study results and limits: Compared with follow-up, resection was when ubiquitous expanded tumor TCRs appeared in blood more.

The sample was PBMCs, taken at follow-up. The TCR originated in a female donor with early-stage non-small cell lung cancer. This rearrangement joins TRBV7-9 to TRBJ2-2; D is perhaps TRBD1 (5 bases). This chain's CDR3 is CASIKTATTWELFF. The CDR3 bases are TGTGCCAGCATCAAGACAGCTACCACCTGGGAGCTGTTTTTT.